The entry below gives a single TCR beta chain sequence along with its context. Its specificity is not known. This sample is drawn from a study of radiotherapy plus CTLA-4 blockade in lung cancer. Study at large: Objective response was observed in roughly 20% of patients, and disease control in 30% to 40%. Broader study findings: Expansion in blood of tumor-derived TCR clones was seen after radiotherapy plus ipilimumab.

Focal radiation was given together with CTLA-4 blockade (ipilimumab) to patients with chemo-refractory metastatic non-small-cell lung cancer. The repertoire was sequenced with immunoSEQ multiplex PCR; TCRdb's copy has only in-frame clones and lacks some. The data contain about 70,000 clones, less than 85% of them singletons. Germline V gene lookup returns CDR1 MNHNS and CDR2 SASEGT. The length of the CDR3 is 14 residues. Trimming shortened V by 5 bases and J by 1 base, and 11 bases separated the two germline ends. The sequence was collected from a human donor with non-small cell lung cancer whose response to radiotherapy plus ipilimumab could not be evaluated. Some clones in this sample may be carry-over from other donors' samples. Material: peripheral blood, obtained from a patient treated with radiotherapy plus ipilimumab. The chain joins TRBV6-1 to TRBJ2-5; D uncertain. In nucleotides, the CDR3 is TGTGCCAGCAGTCCGACACGCCGCCAAGAGACCCAGTACTTC. Its protein product is CASSPTRRQETQYF.